Given below is one T cell receptor beta chain in context. The repertoire was sequenced with immunoSEQ multiplex PCR; TCRdb's copy has only in-frame clones and lacks some. The sample gives 250,000 or so clones, about 85% of which show up once; less than 8.5% is in the top ten. Residents of 20 to 25 US areas, aged about 18 to 95 years, made up the participants. Assignments of participants to cohorts depended upon their own reported clinical history. The data stem from a study of blood T cell repertoires in COVID-19. Study as a whole: Both acute and convalescent COVID-19 samples were obtained from the United States, Italy and Spain.

Germline CDR1 reads SNHLY; CDR2 reads FYNNEI. Trimming took off 6 bases at V and 7 bases at J, with 10 bases between the two ends. This CDR3 has 12 amino acids. V and J are TRBV2 and TRBJ2-1, with D maybe TRBD2 (6 bases). Sequencing used PBMCs or T cells enriched from blood (not recorded which). The TCR sequence derives from a woman aged 45 to 65 who had been exposed to COVID-19. The CDR3 DNA sequence: TGTGCCAGCAGACCAGGGAGGAATGAGCAGTTCTTC. Its protein is CASRPGRNEQFF.